The 15 T cell receptor beta chains presented below share a single source sample, sequenced in a study of blood T cell repertoires in COVID-19. Profiled with immunoSEQ multiplex PCR; TCRdb holds only in-frame clones, not every one. Counted here are some 410,000 clones, around 89% occurring once; the ten biggest clones make up 0.97%. The sample was PBMCs or T cells enriched from blood (not recorded which). These receptors all stem from a woman in her twenties or thirties with acute COVID-19.

This chain links TRBV9 with TRBJ2-1; 9 nucleotides match TRBD2. Germline-derived CDR1 and CDR2 are SGDLS and YYNGEE. CDR3 length: 16 amino acids. Trimming took 3 bases from V and 0 from J; bases not matched to a gene: 4. This CDR3 reads CASSGAGGLSYNEQFF. The CDR3, as DNA: TGTGCCAGCAGCGGAGCGGGGGGTCTCTCCTACAATGAGCAGTTCTTC.

The V call is TRBV7-2, the J call TRBJ1-1, with D hard to call. The CDR3 totals 13 residues. The germline V and J ends were trimmed by 3 bases and 8 bases, with 13 bases remaining between them. Germline-derived CDR1 and CDR2 are SGHTA and FQGNSA. The CDR3 spells CASSFGVTAEAFF. CDR3 coding DNA: TGTGCCAGCAGCTTCGGGGTCACGGCCGAAGCTTTCTTT.

V usage is TRBV19 and J usage is TRBJ1-1; the D gene is possibly TRBD1 (5 bases). CDR3 length equals 16 residues. V gave up 5 bases and J gave up 1 base, with 17 bases separating them. Germline CDR1 and CDR2: LNHDA and SQIVND (reference sequence). Here the CDR3 reads CASSLQGFSPNTEAFF. For the CDR3, the DNA is TGTGCCAGTAGTCTTCAGGGTTTTAGCCCGAACACTGAAGCTTTCTTT.

V gene TRBV5-1 combines with J gene TRBJ1-1; TRBD1 aligns across 10 bases. This CDR3 spans 15 amino acids. Trimming took 2 bases from V and 5 from J; bases not matched to a gene: 6. CDR1 is SGHRS and CDR2 is YFSETQ in the germline V gene. The CDR3 DNA is TGCGCCAGCAGCTTTTCGACAGGGGGCAGGACTGAAGCTTTCTTT. The encoded protein is CASSFSTGGRTEAFF.

The chain couples TRBV30 to TRBJ2-3; a possible D gene is TRBD2 (5 bases). CDR3 length: 12 residues. Germline loops: CDR1 GTSNPN, CDR2 SVGIG (reference sequence). Between the trimmed V and J ends, which lost 7 bases and 2 bases, there was a span of 10 bases. The CDR3, as DNA: TGTGCCTCGTCCGACTACACAGATACGCAGTATTTT. Translation gives CASSDYTDTQYF.

The count of this clone is one. The chain employs TRBV6-6 and TRBJ1-1; 7 bases align to TRBD1. J lost 5 bases, V lost 2 bases, and 5 bases had no gene match. From germline, CDR1 is MNHNY and CDR2 SVGAGI (reference sequence). The CDR3 runs to 14 residues. This chain's CDR3 is CASSYEGARTEAFF. The CDR3 bases are TGTGCCAGCAGTTACGAGGGGGCTCGGACTGAAGCTTTCTTT.

The chain recombines TRBV4-3 with TRBJ2-1; TRBD2 might be the D (6 bases). Deletions cut 1 base from V and 9 bases from J, with 10 bases between. The CDR3 loop spans 13 amino acids. Germline CDR1 is LGHNA and CDR2 is YSLEER. The CDR3 region has the DNA TGCGCCAGCAGCCAAGCTGGGGGAGGTGAGCAGTTCTTC. It yields the protein CASSQAGGGEQFF.

This clone was recorded once. The chain joins TRBV7-3 to TRBJ2-1, with 9 bases matching TRBD1. This CDR3 is 15 amino acids long. Germline V gene sequence: CDR1 SGHTA, CDR2 FQGTGA. The junction had 2 bases not matched to a gene; V was cut back by 2 bases and J by 3 bases. CDR3 in DNA: TGTGCCAGCAGCTTAGGGACAGGGAACTACAATGAGCAGTTCTTC. Its protein product is CASSLGTGNYNEQFF.

This clone was counted a single time. V and J are TRBV6-1 and TRBJ1-4, with 7 bases fitting TRBD1. CDR1 is MNHNS, CDR2 SASEGT, per germline. The ends lost 0 bases at V and 4 bases at J; junction bases unmatched: 8. The CDR3 is made up of 17 amino acids. DNA of the CDR3: TGTGCCAGCAGTGAAGCGTCAAAAGGGGGCTATAATGAAAAACTGTTTTTT. Translated: CASSEASKGGYNEKLFF.

The chain employs TRBV7-3 and TRBJ2-1, with D possibly matching TRBD1 (5 bases). Trimming removed 5 bases from V and 10 bases from J, with 12 bases in between. CDR3 length equals 12 residues. Per germline, CDR1 SGHTA and CDR2 FQGTGA. The CDR3 loop is CASSINKGEQFF. In nucleotides, the CDR3 is TGTGCCAGCAGCATCAACAAGGGGGAGCAGTTCTTC.

The chain uses TRBV6-5 and TRBJ1-6, with D perhaps TRBD1 (5 bases). CDR3 length: 14 residues. CDR1 is MNHEY, CDR2 SVGAGI, per germline. The V and J ends lost 0 bases and 7 bases respectively, with 7 bases between them. DNA for the CDR3: TGTGCCAGCAGTTACTCGAAGGGGAATTCACCCCTCCACTTT. Encoded protein: CASSYSKGNSPLHF.

The chain uses TRBV9 and TRBJ2-1, with 12 nucleotides matching TRBD2. Per germline, CDR1 SGDLS and CDR2 YYNGEE. V trimming: 3 bases; J trimming: 3 bases; junction bases outside the gene matches: 7. The CDR3 loop spans 17 amino acids. The CDR3 protein is CASSALAGGPVYNEQFF. The CDR3 nucleotides read TGTGCCAGCAGCGCGCTAGCGGGGGGGCCTGTCTACAATGAGCAGTTCTTC.

The chain has TRBV13 and TRBJ2-7, with TRBD2 matching 7 bases. This CDR3 is 15 amino acids long. The junction had 18 bases not matched to a gene; V was cut back by 11 bases and J by 5 bases. Germline V CDR1 and CDR2: PRHDT, FYEKMQ (reference sequence). DNA for the CDR3: TGTGCCTCCCTCCGCGCGGGGGTTTTTCTTGACGAGCAGTACTTC. Amino acid sequence: CASLRAGVFLDEQYF.

This chain connects TRBV28 to TRBJ2-1, with D uncertain. The V gene lost 6 bases and the J gene lost 5 bases, with 8 bases spanning the gap. The germline V gene encodes CDR1 MDHEN and CDR2 SYDVKM. The CDR3 covers 12 residues. The CDR3 DNA is TGTGCCAGCAGGAGGTTGCACAATGAGCAGTTCTTC. Its protein product is CASRRLHNEQFF.

The chain recombines TRBV4-3 with TRBJ1-4; no reliable D call. The V and J ends lost 1 base and 5 bases respectively, with 8 bases between them. CDR1 is LGHNA, CDR2 YSLEER, per germline. The CDR3 consists of 14 residues. The CDR3 sequence: CASSQGNRNEKLFF. The DNA for the CDR3 is TGCGCCAGCAGCCAAGGCAACCGGAATGAAAAACTGTTTTTT.